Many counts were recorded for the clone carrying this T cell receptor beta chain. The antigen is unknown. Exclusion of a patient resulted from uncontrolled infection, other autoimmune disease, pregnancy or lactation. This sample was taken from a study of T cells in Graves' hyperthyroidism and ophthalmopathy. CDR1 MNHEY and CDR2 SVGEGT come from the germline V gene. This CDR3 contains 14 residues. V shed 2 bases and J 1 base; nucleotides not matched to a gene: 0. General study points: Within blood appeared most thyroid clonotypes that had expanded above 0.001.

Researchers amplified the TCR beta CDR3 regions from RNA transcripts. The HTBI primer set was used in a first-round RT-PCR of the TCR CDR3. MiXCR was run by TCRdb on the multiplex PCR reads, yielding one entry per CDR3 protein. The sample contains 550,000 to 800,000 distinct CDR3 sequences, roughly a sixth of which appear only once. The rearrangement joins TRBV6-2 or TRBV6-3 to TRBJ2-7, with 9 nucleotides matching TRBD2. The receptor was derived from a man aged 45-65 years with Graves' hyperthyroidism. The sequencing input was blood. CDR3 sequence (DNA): TGTGCCAGCAGTTACGCGGGAGGGTCCTACGAGCAGTACTTC. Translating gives CASSYAGGSYEQYF.